A selection of T cell receptor beta chains follows, all from one sample in a study of blood T cell repertoires in COVID-19. Generated by immunoSEQ multiplex PCR, the TCRdb table keeps only in-frame clones and is missing some. In the table there are some 170,000 clones, more than 70% of which are singletons. The sequenced sample consisted of peripheral blood. These receptors came from a woman in her sixties or seventies with acute or convalescent COVID-19. CDR3s include the opening cysteine and the closing phenylalanine or tryptophan. A D gene is named only where the DNA matches it firmly. Some rows mark clone size as missing; the rest say once, few, many or name a class of expanded clone.

clone size: -
V gene: TRBV28
D gene: TRBD1
J gene: TRBJ2-1
CDR3 protein: CASSLTGVGLNEQFF
CDR3 DNA: TGTGCCAGCAGTCTAACAGGGGTGGGGCTGAATGAGCAGTTCTTC

clone size: -
V gene: TRBV19
D gene: -
J gene: TRBJ1-4
CDR3 protein: CASMAWPGEKLFF
CDR3 DNA: TGTGCCAGTATGGCGTGGCCGGGGGAAAAACTGTTTTTT

clone size: -
V gene: TRBV27
D gene: TRBD1
J gene: TRBJ1-1
CDR3 protein: CASRGQGGVEAFF
CDR3 DNA: TGTGCCAGCAGAGGACAGGGGGGTGTTGAAGCTTTCTTT

clone size: -
V gene: TRBV28
D gene: TRBD1
J gene: TRBJ1-1
CDR3 protein: CASSFQQGLSEAFF
CDR3 DNA: TGTGCCAGCAGTTTCCAACAGGGGCTATCTGAAGCTTTCTTT

clone size: -
V gene: TRBV7-9
D gene: -
J gene: TRBJ1-2
CDR3 protein: CASSPETRGANYGYTF
CDR3 DNA: TGTGCCAGCAGCCCCGAGACTCGAGGAGCTAACTATGGCTACACCTTC

clone size: -
V gene: TRBV24-1
D gene: -
J gene: TRBJ2-3
CDR3 protein: CATSDFSLATDTQYF
CDR3 DNA: TGTGCCACCAGTGACTTTTCCCTAGCCACAGATACGCAGTATTTT

clone size: -
V gene: TRBV6-4
D gene: TRBD2
J gene: TRBJ2-3
CDR3 protein: CASSEGVAGGPYTQYF
CDR3 DNA: TGTGCCAGCAGTGAAGGGGTAGCGGGGGGGCCATATACGCAGTATTTT

clone size: -
V gene: TRBV18
D gene: -
J gene: TRBJ1-6
CDR3 protein: CASSPALGRGNSPLHF
CDR3 DNA: TGTGCCAGCTCACCGGCTCTAGGTCGTGGGAATTCACCCCTCCACTTT

clone size: -
V gene: TRBV3-1/TRBV3-2
D gene: -
J gene: TRBJ1-1
CDR3 protein: CASSQDRLVGGTEAFF
CDR3 DNA: TGTGCCAGCAGCCAAGATCGGTTGGTAGGGGGCACTGAAGCTTTCTTT

clone size: -
V gene: TRBV3-1/TRBV3-2
D gene: -
J gene: TRBJ1-2
CDR3 protein: CASSQDGVGSYGYTF
CDR3 DNA: TGTGCCAGCAGCCAAGATGGAGTGGGGAGCTATGGCTACACCTTC

clone size: once
V gene: TRBV3-1/TRBV3-2
D gene: TRBD2
J gene: TRBJ2-2
CDR3 protein: CASSRLGGSGGTGELFF
CDR3 DNA: TGTGCCAGCAGCCGTCTCGGGGGGAGTGGAGGCACCGGGGAGCTGTTTTTT

clone size: once
V gene: TRBV15
D gene: -
J gene: TRBJ1-5
CDR3 protein: CATSTGPGKANQPQHF
CDR3 DNA: TGTGCCACCAGCACCGGCCCAGGGAAGGCCAATCAGCCCCAGCATTTT

clone size: -
V gene: TRBV30
D gene: -
J gene: TRBJ1-4
CDR3 protein: CAWSPNRGHFNEKLFF
CDR3 DNA: TGTGCCTGGAGCCCAAATAGAGGACATTTTAATGAAAAACTGTTTTTT

clone size: few
V gene: TRBV2
D gene: -
J gene: TRBJ1-5
CDR3 protein: CASSFGERGPQHF
CDR3 DNA: TGTGCCAGCAGCTTCGGGGAGCGAGGGCCCCAGCATTTT

clone size: -
V gene: TRBV4-1
D gene: -
J gene: TRBJ1-4
CDR3 protein: CASSGGAAATNEKLFF
CDR3 DNA: TGCGCCAGCAGCGGGGGGGCTGCAGCAACTAATGAAAAACTGTTTTTT

clone size: once
V gene: TRBV2
D gene: TRBD2
J gene: TRBJ2-1
CDR3 protein: CASTPRAGGYEQFF
CDR3 DNA: TGTGCCAGCACCCCTCGAGCGGGAGGGTATGAGCAGTTCTTC

clone size: -
V gene: TRBV24-1
D gene: -
J gene: TRBJ2-3
CDR3 protein: CATSDLDTQYF
CDR3 DNA: TGTGCCACCAGTGATCTAGATACGCAGTATTTT

clone size: -
V gene: TRBV21-1
D gene: -
J gene: TRBJ1-2
CDR3 protein: CASRWIRRPAGNYGYTF
CDR3 DNA: TGTGCCAGCAGGTGGATACGGAGGCCTGCGGGGAACTATGGCTACACCTTC

clone size: -
V gene: TRBV5-1
D gene: TRBD1
J gene: TRBJ1-6
CDR3 protein: CASSLAFPGQGDSPLHF
CDR3 DNA: TGCGCCAGCAGCTTGGCCTTTCCGGGACAGGGGGATTCACCCCTCCACTTT

clone size: -
V gene: TRBV19
D gene: TRBD1
J gene: TRBJ1-1
CDR3 protein: CASSIDRGATEAFF
CDR3 DNA: TGTGCCAGTAGTATTGACAGGGGGGCAACTGAAGCTTTCTTT

clone size: -
V gene: TRBV9
D gene: -
J gene: TRBJ2-1
CDR3 protein: CASSVGWELRDEQFF
CDR3 DNA: TGTGCCAGCAGCGTAGGGTGGGAGTTGAGAGATGAGCAGTTCTTC

clone size: -
V gene: TRBV3-1/TRBV3-2
D gene: -
J gene: TRBJ1-1
CDR3 protein: CASSQVPGYTEAFF
CDR3 DNA: TGTGCCAGCAGCCAAGTCCCGGGATACACTGAAGCTTTCTTT

clone size: -
V gene: TRBV21-1
D gene: -
J gene: TRBJ1-1
CDR3 protein: CASRRWGYWWAFF
CDR3 DNA: TGTGCCAGCCGGAGGTGGGGTTATTGGTGGGCTTTCTTT

clone size: -
V gene: TRBV5-6
D gene: TRBD1
J gene: TRBJ1-1
CDR3 protein: CASSLGQGGTEAFF
CDR3 DNA: TGTGCCAGCAGCTTGGGTCAGGGGGGCACTGAAGCTTTCTTT

clone size: -
V gene: TRBV28
D gene: -
J gene: TRBJ1-2
CDR3 protein: CASSSGSTYGYTF
CDR3 DNA: TGTGCCAGCAGTTCCGGGAGCACCTATGGCTACACCTTC